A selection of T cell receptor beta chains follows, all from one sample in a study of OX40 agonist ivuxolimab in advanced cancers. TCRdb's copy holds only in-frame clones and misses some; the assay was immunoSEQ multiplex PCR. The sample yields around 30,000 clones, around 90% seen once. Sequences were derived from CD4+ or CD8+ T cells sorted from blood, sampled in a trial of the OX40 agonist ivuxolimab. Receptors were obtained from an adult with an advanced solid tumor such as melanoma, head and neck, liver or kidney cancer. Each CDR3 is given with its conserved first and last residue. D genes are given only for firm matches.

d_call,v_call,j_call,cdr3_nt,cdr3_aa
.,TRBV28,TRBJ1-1,TGTGCCAGCAGTTTAATTGGGACGGTGAACACTGAAGCTTTCTTT,CASSLIGTVNTEAFF
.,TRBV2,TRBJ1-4,TGTGCCAGCAATGACAGGCGCCAAAATGAAAAACTGTTTTTT,CASNDRRQNEKLFF
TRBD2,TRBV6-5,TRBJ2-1,TGTGCCAGCAGTTCCGCAAGCGGGAGGGCCGTCAATGAGCAGTTCTTC,CASSSASGRAVNEQFF
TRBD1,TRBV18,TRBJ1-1,TGTGCCAGCTCCCCGGGGACAGACACTGAAGCTTTCTTT,CASSPGTDTEAFF
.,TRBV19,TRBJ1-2,TGTGCCAGTAGTTATGACAGAACGGAAGGCTATGGCTACACCTTC,CASSYDRTEGYGYTF
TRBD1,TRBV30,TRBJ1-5,TGTGCCTGGAGTACGGGACAGGGGGTACGCAACAATCAGCCCCAGCATTTT,CAWSTGQGVRNNQPQHF
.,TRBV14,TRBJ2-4,TGTGCCAGCAGCCAAGTCTCCAGGGGGGAGAACATTCAGTACTTC,CASSQVSRGENIQYF
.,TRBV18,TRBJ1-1,TGTGCCAGCTCACCCCAGTCGGGGAACACTGAAGCTTTCTTT,CASSPQSGNTEAFF
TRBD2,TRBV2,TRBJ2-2,TGTGCCGGGCGGCGGGAGGGCCGGACCGGGGAGCTGTTTTTT,CAGRREGRTGELFF
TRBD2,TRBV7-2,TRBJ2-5,TGTGCCAGCAGAGCCCCGGGAGGGGGGCAGGAGACCCAGTACTTC,CASRAPGGGQETQYF